The 21 T cell receptor beta chains presented below share a single source sample, sequenced in a study of early T cells in non-severe SARS-CoV-2 infection. TCRdb passed the 5' RACE reads through MiXCR, listing each CDR3 protein once. The sample holds tens of thousands of distinct CDR3 sequences; around 12% are singletons and the top ten take 4% to 5.5%. Sample: whole blood. The source is an adult who was a healthcare worker with PCR-confirmed SARS-CoV-2 infection or an uninfected control (not recorded which).

In its sample, this clonotype was seen a few times. The chain is built from TRBV2 and TRBJ2-5, with D uncertain. V was pared by 4 bases and J by 5 bases, with 5 bases between. CDR1 SNHLY and CDR2 FYNNEI come from the germline V gene. The CDR3 has 11 residues. CDR3 loop: CASSGVETQYF. The CDR3, as DNA: TGTGCCAGCAGTGGGGTCGAGACCCAGTACTTC.

This clonotype was recorded many times. One end of the junction fails to match germline, which may point to a read error. V and J are TRBV7-7 and TRBJ2-7; D possibly matches TRBD1 or TRBD2 (5 bases each). The V gene's germline CDR1 is SSHAT and CDR2 FNYEAQ (reference sequence). There are 14 residues in the CDR3. CDR3 sequence: CASSLIAGSDEQYF. DNA of the CDR3: TGTGCTAGCAGCTTAATTGCAGGGAGCGACGAGCAGTACTTC.

The chain has TRBV12-3 or TRBV12-4 and TRBJ1-2; D gene ambiguous. The length of the CDR3 is 12 residues. The ends were cut back, 5 bases at V and 0 bases at J, with 4 bases in the middle. The CDR3, as DNA: TGTGCCAGCAGTCAGTCTAACTATGGCTACACCTTC. Its translation is CASSQSNYGYTF.

This chain connects TRBV29-1 to TRBJ2-1, with TRBD2 as a possible D gene (6 bases). The CDR3 runs 15 residues. Germline V gene lookup returns CDR1 SQVTM and CDR2 ANQGSEA. The V end was cut by 0 bases, the J end by 7 bases, with 16 bases between. CDR3 sequence (DNA): TGCAGCGTTGAAGATAGCGGAGGAGGTTGGAATGAGCAGTTCTTC. Protein: CSVEDSGGGWNEQFF.

The chain combines TRBV19 with TRBJ2-3, with a weak D call TRBD2 (5 bases). This CDR3 is 12 amino acids long. Per germline, CDR1 LNHDA and CDR2 SQIVND (reference sequence). Trimming removed 8 bases at V and 5 bases at J, with 11 bases between. Here the CDR3 reads CASGSRGDTQYF. The CDR3 bases are TGTGCCAGTGGCTCCCGGGGAGATACGCAGTATTTT.

This clonotype was counted between two and nine times. The chain combines TRBV12-3 or TRBV12-4 with TRBJ2-2, with D perhaps matching TRBD2 (5 bases). The germline V and J ends were trimmed by 5 bases and 8 bases, with 9 bases remaining between them. The CDR3 runs 12 residues. CDR3 sequence: CASSSLAGELFF. CDR3 nucleotides: TGTGCCAGCAGTAGCCTAGCAGGGGAGCTGTTTTTT.

The gene calls are TRBV12-3 or TRBV12-4 and TRBJ2-1; tentatively, D is TRBD1 or TRBD2 (5 bases each). This CDR3 spans 17 amino acids. The V end lost 7 bases, the J end lost 1 base, and 20 bases lay between the germline ends. The CDR3 region is CASTTRGRGPSYNEQFF. Written as DNA, the CDR3 is TGTGCCAGCACCACGAGGGGACGGGGACCATCCTACAATGAGCAGTTCTTC.

This clonotype was found many times. The V and J genes are TRBV6-5 and TRBJ2-1; TRBD1 aligns across 9 bases. Germline CDR1 MNHEY, CDR2 SVGAGI. This CDR3 spans 15 amino acids. The J segment lost 5 bases and the V segment lost 5 bases, leaving 7 bases of the junction unmatched. CDR3 sequence: CASSQDRGGNNEQFF. CDR3 coding DNA: TGTGCCAGCAGTCAGGACAGGGGTGGTAACAATGAGCAGTTCTTC.

This clonotype occurred many times. The chain carries TRBV29-1 and TRBJ2-1; D unresolved. There are 14 residues in the CDR3. Germline values: CDR1 SQVTM, CDR2 ANQGSEA. Trimming left V 4 bases short and J 7 bases short, with 17 bases between. The CDR3 DNA follows: TGCAGCGTTGCGGCGGCCCAGATGGGTAATGAGCAGTTCTTC. This encodes CSVAAAQMGNEQFF.

In its sample, this clonotype was seen many times. J is TRBJ2-2 and V is TRBV7-8, with 7 bases that match TRBD2. This CDR3 is built from 13 residues. The V segment lost 11 bases and the J segment 4 bases; nucleotides outside the gene matches: 7. Germline V gene data show CDR1 as SGHVS and CDR2 as FQNEAQ. The CDR3 loop reads CAGTTPGTGELFF. CDR3 DNA: TGTGCCGGGACTACCCCCGGCACCGGGGAGCTGTTTTTT.

A few counts support this clonotype. The chain couples TRBV7-9 to TRBJ2-1; TRBD2 aligns across 7 bases. The CDR3 is made up of 16 amino acids. After removal of 1 base from V and 6 bases from J, the junction contained 9 bases not matched to a gene. CDR1 and CDR2 from the germline V gene are SEHNR and FQNEAQ (reference sequence). The CDR3 loop is CASSLGLAGAGNEQFF. Written as DNA, the CDR3 is TGTGCCAGCAGCTTAGGTTTGGCGGGAGCGGGCAATGAGCAGTTCTTC.

This clonotype was detected many times. V gene TRBV29-1 combines with J gene TRBJ2-3, with 7 positions matching TRBD2. After removal of 4 bases from V and 1 base from J, the junction contained 11 bases not matched to a gene. The CDR3 totals 16 residues. Looked up from germline, CDR1 is SQVTM and CDR2 is ANQGSEA. For the CDR3, the DNA is TGCAGCGTTGGACCCCGGGGGAGCGGGGGCACAGATACGCAGTATTTT. It is translated as CSVGPRGSGGTDTQYF.

Remarks on this clonotype: One base away lies a much larger clone, so this may be a sequencing read error. The rearrangement links TRBV29-1 to TRBJ2-7, with 8 bases fitting TRBD2. This CDR3 has 17 amino acids. V lost 2 bases, J lost 0 bases, and 12 bases stayed unmatched. In germline, CDR1 is SQVTM, CDR2 ANQGSEA. This CDR3 is CSVEIAGPSLLSYEQYF. CDR3 nucleotides: TGCAGCGTTGAAATAGCGGGACCCAGCCTCCTCTCCTACGAGCAGTACTTC.

This chain links TRBV12-3 or TRBV12-4 with TRBJ1-1; D unclear. This CDR3 has 11 residues. Trimming removed 4 bases from V and 4 bases from J, with 4 bases in between. CDR3 amino acids: CASSYSTEAFF. The CDR3 DNA sequence: TGTGCCAGCAGTTATTCCACTGAAGCTTTCTTT.

The chain's CDR3 is CSVGQGALSPLHF. The CDR3 coding sequence is TGCAGCGTAGGCCAGGGGGCCCTTTCACCCCTCCACTTT. The chain joins TRBV29-1 to TRBJ1-6; 8 bases align to TRBD1. This CDR3 is 13 amino acids long. V lost 6 bases to trimming and J lost 9 bases; unmatched junction nucleotides: 7. Germline values: CDR1 SQVTM, CDR2 ANQGSEA.

This clonotype turned up a few times. The rearrangement links TRBV29-1 to TRBJ2-7, with D unclear. The ends were cut back, 7 bases at V and 2 bases at J, with 12 bases in the middle. This CDR3 is 12 amino acids long. CDR1 is SQVTM and CDR2 is ANQGSEA in the germline V gene. CDR3 loop: CSAIGPPYEQYF. DNA for the CDR3: TGCAGCGCGATAGGCCCGCCCTACGAGCAGTACTTC.

This clonotype was recorded at least ten times. This chain joins TRBV5-1 and TRBJ1-1; D is ambiguous. Germline loops: CDR1 SGHRS, CDR2 YFSETQ. The germline V and J ends were trimmed by 4 bases and 6 bases, with 16 bases remaining between them. The CDR3 length is 14 residues. The CDR3 DNA sequence: TGCGCCAGCAGCCGTCCATCGGGCATCCCTGAAGCTTTCTTT. Protein: CASSRPSGIPEAFF.

This clonotype has just a few counts. The CDR3 is CASSLVHEQYF. For the CDR3, the DNA is TGTGCCAGCAGCTTAGTCCACGAGCAGTACTTC. V and J are TRBV13 and TRBJ2-7; no firm D call. Trimming removed 1 base at V and 5 bases at J, with 3 bases between. Germline V gene sequence: CDR1 PRHDT, CDR2 FYEKMQ (reference sequence). The CDR3 runs to 11 residues.

There are a few counts of this clonotype. The chain has TRBV12-3 or TRBV12-4 and TRBJ1-1; no definite D call. V was pared by 3 bases and J by 5 bases, with 7 bases between. This CDR3 region has 12 residues. The CDR3: CASSFGQTEAFF. For the CDR3, the DNA is TGTGCCAGCAGTTTTGGGCAGACTGAAGCTTTCTTT.

This clonotype was seen ten or more times. The J gene is TRBJ2-1, the V gene TRBV11-2; 9 bases map to TRBD1. The CDR3 loop spans 15 amino acids. Germline V gene lookup returns CDR1 SGHAT and CDR2 FQNNGV. V shed 4 bases, J shed 8 bases, and the junction held 9 bases outside the gene matches. The CDR3 here is CASSSSDRGAYEQFF. In nucleotides, the CDR3 is TGTGCCAGCAGCTCATCAGACAGGGGGGCATATGAGCAGTTCTTC.

In this sample, this clonotype turned up many times. This CDR3 reads CASSYRRVNTEAFF. In DNA, the CDR3 is TGTGCCAGCAGTTACCGCAGGGTCAACACTGAAGCTTTCTTT. The V gene is TRBV6-2 or TRBV6-3, the J gene TRBJ1-1, with D perhaps TRBD1 (5 bases). Germline V CDR1 and CDR2: MNHEY, SVGEGT. V was shortened by 2 bases and J by 2 bases, with 9 bases between the two germline ends. This CDR3 region has 14 residues.